This T cell receptor (beta chain) was profiled in a study of shared clonotypes between healthy human individuals. Whole-study findings and limits: Relative to their counterparts shared across all four donors, non-shared clonotypes exhibited diminished generation probabilities. Large depth notwithstanding, sorted-subset sequencing proved incomplete by rarefaction.

This CDR3 spans 15 amino acids. Germline lookup yields CDR1 MNHEY and CDR2 SVGAGI. About this clone itself: Antigen specificity is unknown. One end of the junction varies from germline; a read error may be responsible.

Assay execution took place at the deep level. Sorted subsets were amplified in replicate PCRs using about 200 ng DNA, 25,000 to 30,000 T cell genomes. Data came from immunoSEQ multiplex PCR; TCRdb stores just in-frame clones and leaves some out. The sample has 2 million to 3 million clones, 93% seen once. The rearrangement uses TRBV6-5 and TRBJ1-3; D is undetermined. Sequenced material: naive CD4+ T cells from PBMCs. Subset noted: CD45RA+ positively selected. The receptor was derived from a man aged 18-30 years in good health. Some clones in this sample may be carry-over from other donors' samples. Here the CDR3 reads CASRYSAGYGNTIYF. The CDR3 nucleotides read TGTGCCAGCAGGTACTCGGCTGGGTATGGAAACACCATATATTTT.